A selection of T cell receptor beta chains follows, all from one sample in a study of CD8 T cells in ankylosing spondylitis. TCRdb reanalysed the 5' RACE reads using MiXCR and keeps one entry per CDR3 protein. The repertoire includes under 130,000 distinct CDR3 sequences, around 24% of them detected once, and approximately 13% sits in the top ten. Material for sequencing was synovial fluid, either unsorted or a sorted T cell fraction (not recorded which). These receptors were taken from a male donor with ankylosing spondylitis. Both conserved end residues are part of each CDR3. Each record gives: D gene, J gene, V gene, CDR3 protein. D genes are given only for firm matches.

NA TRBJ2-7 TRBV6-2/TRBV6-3 CASKFTYSYEQYF
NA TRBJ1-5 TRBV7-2 CASSFSARGNQPQHF
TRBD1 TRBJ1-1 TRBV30 CAWSVLGQGGTEAFF
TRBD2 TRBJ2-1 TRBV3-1 CASSPRSSGTSYEQFF
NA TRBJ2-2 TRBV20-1 CSASQGGDTGELFF
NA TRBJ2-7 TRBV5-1 CASSLAGGKGYEQYF
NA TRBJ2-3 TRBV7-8 CASSLAGGSTDTQYF
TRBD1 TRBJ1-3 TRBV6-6 CATEGTGSNTIYF
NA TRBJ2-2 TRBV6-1 CASLARELFF
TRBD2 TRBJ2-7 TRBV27 CASSPMGLAPVTSSYEQYF
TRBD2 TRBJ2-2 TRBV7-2 CASSLVWLAGRVGELFF
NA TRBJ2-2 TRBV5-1 CASSLGPKAGTGELFF
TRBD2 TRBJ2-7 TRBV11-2 CASSPKREGVQYF
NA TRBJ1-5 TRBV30 CAWSGRADQPQHF
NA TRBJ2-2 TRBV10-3 CAIRQGGGELFF
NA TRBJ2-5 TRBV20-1 CSAREYQETQYF
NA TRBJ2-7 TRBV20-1 CSASRGYEQYF
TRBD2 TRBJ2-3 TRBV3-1 CASSRSGASTDTQYF
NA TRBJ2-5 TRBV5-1 CASSYSGTSKETQYF
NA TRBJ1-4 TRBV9 CASSTPGGGNEKLFF
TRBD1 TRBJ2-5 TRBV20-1 CSATTGVGTETQYF
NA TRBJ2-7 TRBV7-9 CASSSIYAYEQYF
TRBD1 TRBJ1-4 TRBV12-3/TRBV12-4 CASSLNRGEVEKLFF
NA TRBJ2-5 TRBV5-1 CASSTPTSGETQYF